These 12 T cell receptor beta chains share one sample of origin, sequenced in a study of human T cells and chemical hapten exposure. TCRdb fed the RACE reads into MiXCR, producing one record per CDR3 protein. The sample lists under 200,000 distinct CDR3 sequences, about 14% occurring once. The time point: patch test 1, 2 weeks after DPC sensitization. As to treatment: therapeutic diphenylcyclopropenone sensitization with weekly scalp DPC. This specimen was whole blood, taken in connection with sensitization to the hapten diphenylcyclopropenone (DPC). The receptors derive from a woman aged 25 to 39 with alopecia areata. Some clones in this sample may be carry-over from other donors' samples.

A few counts support this clonotype. V is TRBV21-1 and J is TRBJ2-3. TRBV21-1 is listed as a pseudogene. The CDR3 has 17 amino acids. CDR3 residues: CASSKARWTKRADTQYF. CDR3 DNA: TGTGCCAGCAGCAAAGCGAGGTGGACCAAACGGGCAGATACGCAGTATTTT.

This clonotype was picked up many times. This chain uses TRBV20-1 with TRBJ1-2; weak D call: TRBD1 (6 bases). Germline V CDR1 and CDR2: DFQATT, SNEGSKA (reference sequence). This CDR3 contains 14 residues. V was cut by 6 bases and J by 7 bases, with 21 bases left in between. The CDR3 nucleotides read TGCAGTGCCGGGGCACGGGGGCTCGAGGTTGGCTACACCTTC. Its translation: CSAGARGLEVGYTF.

This clonotype was counted ten times or more. The chain couples TRBV7-9 to TRBJ1-1; 7 nucleotides match TRBD1. The V and J ends lost 2 bases and 4 bases, in that order; junction bases with no gene match: 4. CDR3 length: 14 residues. From germline, CDR1 is SEHNR and CDR2 FQNEAQ (reference sequence). DNA of the CDR3: TGTGCCAGCAGCTTAAGACAGGGCGGCACTGAAGCTTTCTTT. This codes for CASSLRQGGTEAFF.

In its sample, this clonotype was seen a few times. The chain employs TRBV3-1 and TRBJ1-5; D is ambiguous. V lost 1 base and J 0 bases, leaving 7 bases between the germline ends. There are 15 residues in the CDR3. Germline lookup yields CDR1 LGHDT and CDR2 YNNKEL (reference sequence). CDR3 nucleotides: TGTGCCAGCAGCCAAGGTTTCGGTAGCAATCAGCCCCAGCATTTT. The encoded protein is CASSQGFGSNQPQHF.

On this clonotype itself: At one end the junction does not follow the germline gene, possibly because of a read error. This chain connects TRBV18 to TRBJ2-5; TRBD2 agrees at 11 bases. The V gene's germline CDR1 is KGHSH and CDR2 LQKENI. CDR3 length: 15 residues. The CDR3 DNA follows: TGTGTCAGCTACCCACGACTAGCGGGGCAAGAGACCCAGTACTTC. Translating gives CVSYPRLAGQETQYF.

Ten or more counts support this clonotype. This chain connects TRBV6-6 to TRBJ1-2; 8 bases agree with TRBD1. CDR1 and CDR2 from the germline V gene are MNHNY and SVGAGI (reference sequence). Trimming cost V 4 bases and J 6 bases; bases outside gene matches: 10. The CDR3 contains 15 residues. The CDR3 loop reads CASSSLDREVHGYTF. The DNA of the CDR3 is TGTGCCAGCAGTTCGTTGGACAGGGAGGTTCATGGCTACACCTTC.

The table lists this clonotype with a few counts. One junction end disagrees with the germline gene, perhaps due to a read error. The chain combines TRBV7-3 with TRBJ2-1; 9 bases are shared with TRBD1. CDR3 length: 15 residues. CDR1 is SGHTA and CDR2 is FQGTGA in the germline V gene. The chain's CDR3 is CASSITGGAYNEQFF. CDR3 DNA sequence: TGTGCCAGCAGCATAACAGGGGGCGCCTACAATGAGCAGTTCTTC.

This clonotype was observed many times. This sequence joins TRBV12-3 or TRBV12-4 and TRBJ1-5; maybe TRBD1 (5 bases). Deletions cut 4 bases from V and 9 bases from J, with 16 bases between. There are 14 residues in the CDR3. The CDR3 region is CASSWGRGSRPQHF. In DNA, the CDR3 is TGTGCCAGCAGTTGGGGCAGAGGGTCAAGGCCCCAGCATTTT.

The chain joins TRBV3-1 to TRBJ2-6, with D possibly TRBD2 on 5 matching bases. The CDR3 loop spans 15 amino acids. Per the germline V gene, CDR1 is LGHDT and CDR2 is YNNKEL (reference sequence). V was cut by 4 bases and J by 2 bases, with 9 bases left in between. CDR3 residues: CASSPPGTGANVLTF. CDR3 nucleotides: TGTGCCAGCAGCCCTCCGGGGACTGGGGCCAACGTCCTGACTTTC.

This clonotype was seen a few times. The rearrangement uses TRBV28 and TRBJ1-1; TRBD1 aligns across 9 bases. The CDR3 has 14 residues. With V trimmed by 6 bases and J by 5 bases, 7 bases remained unmatched. Germline lookup yields CDR1 MDHEN and CDR2 SYDVKM. This CDR3 is CASRGTGPRTEAFF. The CDR3 DNA follows: TGTGCCAGCAGGGGGACAGGGCCGAGGACTGAAGCTTTCTTT.

This clonotype was seen a few times. This rearrangement joins TRBV29-1 to TRBJ1-1; TRBD1 matches at 7 bases. The germline CDR1 and CDR2 sequences are SQVTM and ANQGSEA. Trimming removed 7 bases from V and 8 bases from J; junction bases left unmatched: 10. This CDR3 spans 12 amino acids. CDR3 protein: CSAGLADREAFF. DNA of the CDR3: TGCAGCGCCGGTCTTGCGGACAGGGAAGCTTTCTTT.

The table lists this clonotype with a few counts. At one end the junction does not follow the germline gene, possibly because of a read error. The chain carries TRBV24-1 and TRBJ2-7; D may correspond to TRBD1 or TRBD2 (6 bases each). The germline CDR1 and CDR2 sequences are KGHDR and SFDVKD. The length of the CDR3 is 13 residues. The CDR3 loop reads CVTSEGGSYEQYF. DNA for the CDR3: TGTGTCACCAGTGAGGGGGGTTCCTACGAGCAGTACTTC.